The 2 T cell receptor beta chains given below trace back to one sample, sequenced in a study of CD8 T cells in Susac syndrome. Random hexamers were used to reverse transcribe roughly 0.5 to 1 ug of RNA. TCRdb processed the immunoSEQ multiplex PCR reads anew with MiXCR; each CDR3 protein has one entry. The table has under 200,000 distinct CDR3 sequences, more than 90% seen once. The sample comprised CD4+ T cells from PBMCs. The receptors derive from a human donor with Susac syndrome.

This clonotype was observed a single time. This CDR3 is CASSAGDSGLAYEQYF. The CDR3 DNA reads as TGTGCCAGCAGCGCCGGGGACTCCGGATTGGCCTACGAGCAGTACTTC. V is TRBV9 and J is TRBJ2-7; D perhaps matches TRBD2 (6 bases). V dropped 3 bases and J dropped 2 bases, with 18 bases sitting between them. The CDR3 is made up of 16 amino acids. The germline V gene encodes CDR1 SGDLS and CDR2 YYNGEE.

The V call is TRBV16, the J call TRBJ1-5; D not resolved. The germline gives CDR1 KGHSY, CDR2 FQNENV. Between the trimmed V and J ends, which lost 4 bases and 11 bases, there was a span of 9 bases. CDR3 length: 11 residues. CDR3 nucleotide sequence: TGTGCCAGCAGCCCATCTGAGACCCAGCATTTT. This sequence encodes CASSPSETQHF.